This entry features one TCR beta chain sequence. Its target is not known. Its ends do not fully match the called genes, so a read error is possible. The V gene's germline CDR1 is SQVTM and CDR2 ANQGSEA. The length of the CDR3 is 14 residues. This record comes from a study of tumor-infiltrating lymphocytes in primary liver carcinoma. Study context: Surgeons treated the primary liver carcinoma of the patients by surgical resection. The tumors, T1-T3 N0M0 lesions, were roughly 4 to 10 cm across. Study conclusions and caveats: Tumor samples exhibited a significantly greater top-250-clone fraction than blood samples (p = 0.039).

Germline DNA was also extracted, while the blood RNA originated from unsorted whole blood. No treatment had been given to the patients, who were chronically infected with HBV. The template, about 540 ng total RNA, yielded TCR beta cDNA made with a constant-region primer. Libraries for TCR beta were built through three nested multiplex PCR rounds, which together made up a slightly modified ARM-PCR procedure. The two initial PCR rounds, around 11 cycles each, used TRBV1-TRBV30 forward and C-beta reverse primers. TCRdb called the multiplex PCR reads again in MiXCR, with one record for every CDR3 protein. The sample holds 300,000 to 400,000 distinct CDR3 sequences, less than 65% seen once.

The V gene is TRBV29-1, the J gene TRBJ2-3; possible D gene TRBD1, 6 bases. The clonotype comes from a middle-aged man with primary liver carcinoma and hepatitis B virus infection. Sequenced material: peripheral blood. Here the CDR3 DNA reads TGCAGCGTTGGAGATCAGGGGAACACAAATACGCAGTATTTT. Protein product: CSVGDQGNTNTQYF.